The next 23 T cell receptor beta chains were all read from a single sample in a study of shared clonotypes between healthy human individuals. Assay: immunoSEQ multiplex PCR; the TCRdb copy retains only in-frame clones and omits some. Of fewer than 1.6 million clones listed, around 98.5% are singletons. The source material was naive CD4+ T cells sorted from blood. Subset specified: CD45RA+ positively selected. Receptors originate from a man aged 25 to 45 in good health.

The rearrangement uses TRBV19 and TRBJ2-3; 8 nucleotides align to TRBD2. Germline values: CDR1 LNHDA, CDR2 SQIVND (reference sequence). V lost 3 bases to trimming and J lost 1 base; unmatched junction nucleotides: 3. The CDR3 is made up of 15 amino acids. This CDR3 is CASSIVTSGTDTQYF. CDR3 bases: TGTGCCAGTAGTATTGTGACTAGCGGCACAGATACGCAGTATTTT.

This chain links TRBV7-8 with TRBJ2-7; D unresolved. Germline assignment: CDR1 SGHVS and CDR2 FQNEAQ. V gave up 5 bases and J gave up 6 bases, with 17 bases separating them. CDR3 length: 14 residues. CDR3 DNA: TGTGCCAGCAGCCAACAACTAAGGACCGCCGAGCAGTACTTC. It translates to CASSQQLRTAEQYF.

The genes are TRBV28 and TRBJ1-1; TRBD1 matches at 11 bases. The V gene end was trimmed by 2 bases and the J gene end by 1 base; junction bases not matched to a gene: 9. The CDR3 contains 18 residues. Germline V lookup: CDR1 MDHEN, CDR2 SYDVKM. The CDR3 protein is CASSLTGTGGITNTEAFF. The CDR3, as DNA: TGTGCCAGCAGTTTAACCGGGACAGGGGGAATTACGAACACTGAAGCTTTCTTT. Full variable domain (missing parts from reference TRBV28 and TRBJ1-1): DVKVTQSSRYLVKRTGEKVFLECVQDMDHENMFWYRQDPGLGLRLIYFSYDVKMKEKGDIPEGYSVSREKKERFSLILESASTNQTSMYLCASSLTGTGGITNTEAFFGQGTRLTVV.

The chain couples TRBV5-6 to TRBJ2-7, with a tentative D call TRBD1 (6 bases). CDR1 and CDR2 (germline): SGHDT, YYEEEE. V was trimmed by 5 bases and J by 0 bases, leaving 15 bases between them. The CDR3 covers 15 residues. For the CDR3, the DNA is TGTGCCAGCAGGGGGGCAGCGGCCCGCTCCTACGAGCAGTACTTC. As protein: CASRGAAARSYEQYF.

The V call is TRBV19, the J call TRBJ2-5; D possibly corresponds to TRBD1 (6 bases). With 5 bases removed from V and 5 bases from J, the gap between germline ends came to 18 bases. Germline-derived CDR1 and CDR2 are LNHDA and SQIVND (reference sequence). The CDR3 loop spans 15 amino acids. For the CDR3, the DNA is TGTGCCAGTAGTGACGGGACACTCGGCGTGGAGACCCAGTACTTC. Its translation: CASSDGTLGVETQYF. The full variable domain, its missing parts supplied by reference TRBV19 and TRBJ2-5, is DGGITQSPKYLFRKEGQNVTLSCEQNLNHDAMYWYRQDPGQGLRLIYYSQIVNDFQKGDIAEGYSVSREKKESFPLTVTSAQKNPTAFYLCASSDGTLGVETQYFGPGTRLLVL.

The chain recombines TRBV28 with TRBJ2-7; D is ambiguous. Trimming took 6 bases from V and 4 from J, leaving 16 bases between them. CDR1 is MDHEN and CDR2 is SYDVKM in the germline V gene. The CDR3 runs to 14 residues. The CDR3 DNA follows: TGTGCCAGCAGCCTGATAGGAGTGGGGTACGAGCAGTACTTC. Translating it yields CASSLIGVGYEQYF.

V usage is TRBV5-1 and J usage is TRBJ1-2, with D possibly TRBD1 on 6 matching bases. Germline V CDR1 and CDR2: SGHRS, YFSETQ. The CDR3 contains 15 residues. With 0 bases removed from V and 5 bases from J, the gap between germline ends came to 14 bases. The CDR3 coding sequence is TGCGCCAGCAGCTTGGCCATGGGGGCGGTGTATGGCTACACCTTC. Amino acids: CASSLAMGAVYGYTF.

J is TRBJ2-2 and V is TRBV7-2; D not certain. Deletions cut 6 bases from V and 6 bases from J, with 8 bases between. This CDR3 has 12 residues. CDR1 is SGHTA and CDR2 is FQGNSA in the germline V gene. The CDR3, as DNA: TGTGCCAGCAGTACCGAGGCCGGGGAGCTGTTTTTT. Translation: CASSTEAGELFF.

The chain has TRBV2 and TRBJ2-3; 11 nucleotides line up with TRBD2. The CDR3 totals 15 residues. V lost 7 bases to trimming and J lost 2 bases; unmatched junction nucleotides: 5. The germline V gene has CDR1 SNHLY and CDR2 FYNNEI. DNA of the CDR3: TGTGCCAGCAAACGACTAGCGGGAACCACAGATACGCAGTATTTT. Translating gives CASKRLAGTTDTQYF. Drawing the rest from reference TRBV2 and TRBJ2-3, the complete variable domain is EPEVTQTPSHQVTQMGQEVILRCVPISNHLYFYWYRQILGQKVEFLVSFYNNEISEKSEIFDDQFSVERPDGSNFTLKIRSTKLEDSAMYFCASKRLAGTTDTQYFGPGTRLTVL.

This rearrangement joins TRBV25-1 to TRBJ1-5; 9 nucleotides agree with TRBD1. J lost 4 bases, V lost 2 bases, and 6 bases had no gene match. CDR3 length: 16 amino acids. Germline CDR1 and CDR2: MGHDK and SYGVNS. CDR3 sequence (DNA): TGTGCCAGCAGTGAACTAGGAGGGACAGGGAATCAGCCCCAGCATTTT. This translates into CASSELGGTGNQPQHF.

The V and J genes are TRBV18 and TRBJ2-2; 10 bases fit TRBD2. V lost 8 bases and J lost 1; bases outside the gene matches: 4. Germline V gives CDR1 KGHSH, CDR2 LQKENI. The CDR3 extends over 15 amino acids. The chain's CDR3 is CASGGLALNTGELFF. Written as DNA, the CDR3 is TGTGCCAGCGGGGGACTAGCGTTGAACACCGGGGAGCTGTTTTTT.

The CDR3 bases are TGTGCCAGCAGCTTGGAACCTAGCGGGAGAGGTTCCTACGAGCAGTACTTC. Translation gives CASSLEPSGRGSYEQYF. The chain couples TRBV11-1 to TRBJ2-7; 10 bases are a match to TRBD2. The V and J ends lost 3 bases and 1 base, in that order; junction bases with no gene match: 9. This CDR3 is 17 amino acids long. The germline CDR1 and CDR2 sequences are SGHAT and FQDESV (reference sequence).

V and J are TRBV6-1 and TRBJ1-5; TRBD1 is a possible D gene (5 bases). CDR3 length: 15 amino acids. Trimming cost V 7 bases and J 0 bases, with 13 bases left between them. CDR1 is MNHNS, CDR2 SASEGT, per germline. The CDR3 reads CASKPGQYSNQPQHF. In DNA, the CDR3 is TGTGCCAGCAAACCCGGACAATATAGCAATCAGCCCCAGCATTTT.

The chain links TRBV19 to TRBJ1-1; D may be TRBD1 (5 bases). Trimming removed 7 bases at V and 0 bases at J, with 12 bases between. The V gene's germline CDR1 is LNHDA and CDR2 SQIVND (reference sequence). CDR3 length equals 14 residues. CDR3: CASTGGTVNTEAFF. The CDR3 DNA reads as TGTGCCAGTACGGGGGGTACAGTGAACACTGAAGCTTTCTTT.

This clone was seen once. The V and J genes are TRBV18 and TRBJ2-7; 7 bases agree with TRBD1. After removal of 6 bases from V and 6 bases from J, the junction contained 14 bases not matched to a gene. The CDR3 runs to 15 residues. Per the germline V gene, CDR1 is KGHSH and CDR2 is LQKENI. This CDR3 reads CASSREQGSGFEQYF. CDR3 DNA: TGTGCCAGCTCGCGAGAACAGGGGTCGGGTTTCGAGCAGTACTTC.

V is TRBV19 and J is TRBJ2-5; no firm D call. Germline values: CDR1 LNHDA, CDR2 SQIVND (reference sequence). The ends were cut back, 6 bases at V and 1 base at J, with 6 bases in the middle. This CDR3 contains 12 residues. The CDR3 region has the DNA TGTGCCAGTAGCCGGTCCCAAGAGACCCAGTACTTC. It specifies CASSRSQETQYF.

This clone is a singleton in its sample. J is TRBJ1-5 and V is TRBV27; D remains unclear. Germline V lookup: CDR1 MNHEY, CDR2 SMNVEV (reference sequence). This CDR3 is 12 amino acids long. Trimming pared 3 bases from V and 4 bases from J, leaving 4 bases between. In nucleotides, the CDR3 is TGTGCCAGCAGTTTTTATAATCAGCCCCAGCATTTT. Its protein is CASSFYNQPQHF.

This clone was detected once. This chain uses TRBV5-1 with TRBJ2-3; 7 bases match TRBD1. The V and J ends lost 4 bases and 2 bases, in that order; junction bases with no gene match: 4. CDR3 size: 14 residues. The germline V gene encodes CDR1 SGHRS and CDR2 YFSETQ. The CDR3 loop is CASSGDRFTDTQYF. The CDR3, as DNA: TGCGCCAGCAGCGGGGACAGATTCACAGATACGCAGTATTTT.

This sequence joins TRBV5-1 and TRBJ2-2, with D perhaps TRBD1 (6 bases). This CDR3 has 15 residues. The V gene lost 5 bases and the J gene lost 3 bases, with 14 bases spanning the gap. CDR1 and CDR2 from the germline V gene are SGHRS and YFSETQ. CDR3 amino acids: CASSPRGPDTGELFF. The CDR3 bases are TGCGCCAGCAGTCCCAGGGGTCCAGACACCGGGGAGCTGTTTTTT.

V usage is TRBV5-4 and J usage is TRBJ2-7; the D gene is possibly TRBD1 (5 bases). Germline V gives CDR1 SGHNT, CDR2 YYREEE (reference sequence). The CDR3 is made up of 14 amino acids. Trimming pared 2 bases from V and 5 bases from J, leaving 14 bases between. Written as DNA, the CDR3 is TGTGCCAGCAGCTTAGTGGCAGGGTTCAACGAGCAGTACTTC. It codes for CASSLVAGFNEQYF.

The rearrangement joins TRBV5-1 to TRBJ2-3; 11 positions agree with TRBD2. There are 15 residues in the CDR3. Trimming at V came to 4 bases and at J to 4 bases, leaving 5 bases not matched to a gene. Germline loops: CDR1 SGHRS, CDR2 YFSETQ. Here the CDR3 reads CASSTGLAAADTQYF. DNA of the CDR3: TGCGCCAGCAGCACGGGACTAGCGGCCGCAGATACGCAGTATTTT.

The rearrangement joins TRBV7-6 to TRBJ2-5; D is perhaps TRBD2 (6 bases). Germline V gene lookup returns CDR1 SGHVS and CDR2 FNYEAQ. This CDR3 comprises 17 residues. V shed 3 bases and J shed 0 bases, with 17 bases lying between them. CDR3 loop: CASSFISGGRDQETQYF. The CDR3 bases are TGTGCCAGCAGCTTTATTTCCGGGGGTCGTGACCAAGAGACCCAGTACTTC.

This chain connects TRBV2 to TRBJ2-7, with TRBD1 matching over 8 bases. The CDR3 spans 14 residues. J was trimmed by 4 bases and V by 6 bases; bases with no gene match: 8. Per germline, CDR1 SNHLY and CDR2 FYNNEI. This CDR3 reads CASRTPGQGYEQYF. The CDR3 DNA follows: TGTGCCAGCAGGACCCCCGGACAGGGATACGAGCAGTACTTC.